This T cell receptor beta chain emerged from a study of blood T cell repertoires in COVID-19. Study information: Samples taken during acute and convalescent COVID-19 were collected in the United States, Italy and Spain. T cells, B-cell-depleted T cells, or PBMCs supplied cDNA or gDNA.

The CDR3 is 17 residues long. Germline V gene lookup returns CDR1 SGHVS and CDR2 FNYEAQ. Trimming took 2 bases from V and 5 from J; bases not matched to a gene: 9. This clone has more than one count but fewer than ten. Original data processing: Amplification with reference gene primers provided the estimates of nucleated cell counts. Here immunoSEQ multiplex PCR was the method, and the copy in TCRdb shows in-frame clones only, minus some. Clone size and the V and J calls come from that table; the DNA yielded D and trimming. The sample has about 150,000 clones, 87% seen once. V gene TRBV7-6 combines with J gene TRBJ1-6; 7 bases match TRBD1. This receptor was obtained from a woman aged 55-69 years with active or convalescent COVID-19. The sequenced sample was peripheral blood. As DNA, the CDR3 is TGTGCCAGCAGCTTAATACCCCGGGGGACAGATAATTCACCCCTCCACTTT. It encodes CASSLIPRGTDNSPLHF.